A single sample is the source of the 12 T cell receptor beta chains below, sequenced in a study of shared clonotypes between healthy human individuals. Sequencing used immunoSEQ multiplex PCR; TCRdb keeps in-frame clones, though not all of them. Found here are about 580,000 clones, more than 95% of them singletons; the top ten hold 0.3%. Cells designated naive CD8 were CD45RO-negative and were positively selected for CCR7, with terminally differentiated effector memory CD45RA+ cells excluded. Sequencing was carried out using naive CD8+ T cells sorted from blood. Receptors originate from a young man in good health.

The gene calls are TRBV5-1 and TRBJ1-2; possible D gene TRBD1, 6 bases. In germline, CDR1 is SGHRS, CDR2 YFSETQ. The CDR3 runs to 14 residues. V was clipped by 5 bases and J by 4 bases, with 15 bases between them. CDR3 in amino acids: CASRTPGGPYGYTF. The CDR3 coding sequence is TGCGCCAGCAGGACCCCGGGGGGCCCCTATGGCTACACCTTC.

The rearrangement uses TRBV27 and TRBJ1-5, with 7 bases that match TRBD1. Trimming removed 4 bases from V and 2 bases from J; junction bases left unmatched: 2. There are 14 residues in the CDR3. Looked up from germline, CDR1 is MNHEY and CDR2 is SMNVEV (reference sequence). The CDR3 region has the DNA TGTGCCAGCAGTTGGGGGACAGGCAATCAGCCCCAGCATTTT. Residues: CASSWGTGNQPQHF.

This clone was observed once. V gene TRBV13 combines with J gene TRBJ1-2, with D possibly TRBD1 on 6 matching bases. This CDR3 has 16 amino acids. Trimming removed 3 bases at V and 2 bases at J, with 16 bases between. Germline V CDR1 and CDR2: PRHDT, FYEKMQ (reference sequence). The DNA of the CDR3 is TGTGCCAGCAGCTTGGGGCGGGGGCGAGCGAACTATGGCTACACCTTC. Protein sequence: CASSLGRGRANYGYTF. Filled out from reference TRBV13 and TRBJ1-2, the complete variable domain reads AAGVIQSPRHLIKEKRETATLKCYPIPRHDTVYWYQQGPGQDPQFLISFYEKMQSDKGSIPDRFSAQQFSDYHSELNMSSLELGDSALYFCASSLGRGRANYGYTFGSGTRLTVV.

The rearrangement joins TRBV9 to TRBJ1-1; D is ambiguous. CDR1 and CDR2 (germline): SGDLS, YYNGEE. V dropped 0 bases and J dropped 1 base, with 7 bases sitting between them. CDR3 length: 14 residues. CDR3 region: CASSVGRRNTEAFF. CDR3 sequence (DNA): TGTGCCAGCAGCGTAGGACGGCGGAACACTGAAGCTTTCTTT.

The gene calls are TRBV7-9 and TRBJ1-2; D remains ambiguous. The CDR3 length is 13 residues. CDR1 SEHNR and CDR2 FQNEAQ come from the germline V gene (reference sequence). V was pared by 5 bases and J by 8 bases, with 15 bases between. CDR3 region: CASSRSGDPGYTF. The CDR3 DNA follows: TGTGCCAGCAGCCGCTCGGGAGACCCAGGCTACACCTTC. The full variable domain, in which reference TRBV7-9 and TRBJ1-2 provide the parts outside the CDR3, is DTGVSQNPRHKITKRGQNVTFRCDPISEHNRLYWYRQTLGQGPEFLTYFQNEAQLEKSRLLSDRFSAERPKGSFSTLEIQRTEQGDSAMYLCASSRSGDPGYTFGSGTRLTVV.

The chain carries TRBV4-1 and TRBJ2-7; TRBD2 aligns across 10 bases. Germline lookup yields CDR1 MGHRA and CDR2 YSYEKL. This CDR3 has 15 amino acids. V trimming: 4 bases; J trimming: 6 bases; junction bases outside the gene matches: 9. CDR3 sequence reads: CASSPKLAGAREQYF. The CDR3 nucleotides read TGCGCCAGCAGCCCCAAGCTAGCGGGAGCGCGCGAGCAGTACTTC.

This clone showed up just once. As DNA, the CDR3 is TGTGCCAGCAGCTTAGCTGCGCGCGGGAGGGCGGATACGACCGGGGAGCTGTTTTTT. This codes for CASSLAARGRADTTGELFF. This chain links TRBV7-2 with TRBJ2-2; 9 nucleotides align to TRBD2. From germline, CDR1 is SGHTA and CDR2 FQGNSA. Trimming cost V 0 bases and J 5 bases; bases outside gene matches: 13. This CDR3 is 19 amino acids long.

The V call is TRBV10-1, the J call TRBJ2-1; 14 bases match TRBD2. Trimming at V came to 0 bases and at J to 4 bases, leaving 17 bases not matched to a gene. Germline V gene data show CDR1 as WNHNN and CDR2 as SYGVQD (reference sequence). CDR3 length equals 22 residues. For the CDR3, the DNA is TGCGCCAGCAGTGAGTCTAGTCGAGTCGGGACTAGCGGGAGCCCTTGGTACAATGAGCAGTTCTTC. This sequence encodes CASSESSRVGTSGSPWYNEQFF.

The chain combines TRBV30 with TRBJ1-1, with 8 bases lining up with TRBD1. Germline CDR1 and CDR2: GTSNPN and SVGIG (reference sequence). The CDR3 is 10 amino acids. The ends lost 6 bases at V and 10 bases at J; junction bases unmatched: 4. CDR3 nucleotide sequence: TGTGCCTGCAGAACAGGGGGAGCTTTCTTT. Its translation: CACRTGGAFF.

The J gene is TRBJ1-1, the V gene TRBV11-2, with D possibly being TRBD1 (6 bases). CDR1 is SGHAT, CDR2 FQNNGV, per germline. CDR3 size: 14 residues. Trimming cost V 5 bases and J 5 bases, with 15 bases left between them. CDR3 residues: CASSPPGGRTEAFF. CDR3 DNA: TGTGCCAGCAGCCCCCCGGGGGGCCGGACTGAAGCTTTCTTT. Combining the CDR3 with reference TRBV11-2 and TRBJ1-1 gives the whole variable domain EAGVAQSPRYKIIEKRQSVAFWCNPISGHATLYWYQQILGQGPKLLIQFQNNGVVDDSQLPKDRFSAERLKGVDSTLKIQPAKLEDSAVYLCASSPPGGRTEAFFGQGTRLTVV.

CDR3 coding DNA: TGTGCCAGCAGTTTAGTCTTTAACCTACCGAACACCGGGGAGCTGTTTTTT. Residues: CASSLVFNLPNTGELFF. The genes are TRBV28 and TRBJ2-2; no firm D call. Germline-derived CDR1 and CDR2 are MDHEN and SYDVKM. The V end was cut by 2 bases, the J end by 0 bases, with 13 bases between. The CDR3 is 17 residues long. The full variable domain, completed using reference TRBV28 and TRBJ2-2, is DVKVTQSSRYLVKRTGEKVFLECVQDMDHENMFWYRQDPGLGLRLIYFSYDVKMKEKGDIPEGYSVSREKKERFSLILESASTNQTSMYLCASSLVFNLPNTGELFFGEGSRLTVL.

V is TRBV27 and J is TRBJ2-2; no reliable D call. V was clipped by 8 bases and J by 8 bases, with 12 bases between them. Germline CDR1 MNHEY, CDR2 SMNVEV (reference sequence). This CDR3 region has 12 residues. The CDR3 DNA follows: TGTGCCAGCCAAGAAGCGCCGGGGGAGCTGTTTTTT. Translation gives CASQEAPGELFF.